The T cell receptor (beta chain) described here comes from a study of low-dose radiotherapy and immunotherapy resistance in tumors. Amplification, which lasted 20 PCR cycles, used a constant-region primer and V-primer adapter to amplify TCRs. TCRdb re-called the reads with MiXCR, one entry per CDR3 protein. The repertoire has some 52,000 distinct CDR3 sequences, around 33% of them found once; the top ten carry approximately 8%. CDR1 and CDR2 from the germline V gene are LNHNV and YYDKDF (reference sequence). CDR3 size: 15 residues. V was trimmed by 3 bases and J by 8 bases, leaving 17 bases between them. As for time point: after trial treatment. Treatment of the sample: LDRT plus nivolumab, ipilimumab, low-dose cyclophosphamide and aspirin (RACIN trial).

The sequenced sample was PBMCs, obtained after low-dose radiotherapy plus immunotherapy. This clonotype was obtained from a male donor with rectosigmoid adenocarcinoma. V and J are TRBV15 and TRBJ2-1, with D tentatively TRBD1 (5 bases). In DNA, the CDR3 is TGTGCCACCAGCAGGGACCCAAAATGGGGCGATGAGCAGTTCTTC. Its protein product is CATSRDPKWGDEQFF.